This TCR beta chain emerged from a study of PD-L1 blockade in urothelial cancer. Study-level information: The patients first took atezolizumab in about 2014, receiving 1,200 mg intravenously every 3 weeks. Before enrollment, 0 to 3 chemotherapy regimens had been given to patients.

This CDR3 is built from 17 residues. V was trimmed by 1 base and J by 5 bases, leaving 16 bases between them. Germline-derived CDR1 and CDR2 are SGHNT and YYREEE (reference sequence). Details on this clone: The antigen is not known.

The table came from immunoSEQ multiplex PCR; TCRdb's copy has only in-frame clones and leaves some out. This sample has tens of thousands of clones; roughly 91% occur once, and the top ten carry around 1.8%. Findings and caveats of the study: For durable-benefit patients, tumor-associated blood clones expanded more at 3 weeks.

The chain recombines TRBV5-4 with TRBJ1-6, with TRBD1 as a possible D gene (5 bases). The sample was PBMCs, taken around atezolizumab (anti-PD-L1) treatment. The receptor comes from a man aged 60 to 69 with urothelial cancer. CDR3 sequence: CASSLNQLGLNNSPLHF. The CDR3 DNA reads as TGTGCCAGCAGCTTGAATCAACTGGGACTGAATAATTCACCCCTCCACTTT. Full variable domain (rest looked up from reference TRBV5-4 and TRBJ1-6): ETGVTQSPTHLIKTRGQQVTLRCSSQSGHNTVSWYQQALGQGPQFIFQYYREEENGRGNFPPRFSGLQFPNYSSELNVNALELDDSALYLCASSLNQLGLNNSPLHFGNGTRLTVT.